This T cell receptor beta chain is drawn from a study of OX40 agonist ivuxolimab in advanced cancers. Study background: Intravenous ivuxolimab at 0.01 to 10 mg/kg was given to patients every 2 weeks.

Data came from immunoSEQ multiplex PCR; TCRdb stores just in-frame clones and leaves some out. The sample gives 50,000 to 70,000 clones, nearly 95% of which show up once; around 18% is in the top ten. The germline V gene encodes CDR1 MDHEN and CDR2 SYDVKM. This CDR3 comprises 20 residues. The ends were cut back, 5 bases at V and 1 base at J, with 28 bases in the middle. The clonotype was recovered from an adult with an advanced solid tumor such as melanoma, head and neck, liver or kidney cancer. The V and J genes are TRBV28 and TRBJ2-3; perhaps TRBD1 as D (5 bases). The material sequenced was CD4+ or CD8+ T cells sorted from blood, taken in a trial of the OX40 agonist ivuxolimab. The CDR3: CASSLPQGPTIKGRTDTQYF. CDR3 in DNA: TGTGCCAGCAGTCTCCCCCAGGGTCCGACAATTAAGGGGCGCACAGATACGCAGTATTTT.